This entry concerns a single TCR beta chain. These data are taken from a study of blood T cell repertoires in COVID-19. Study-level information: In each case, the material was cDNA or gDNA derived from T cells, B-cell-depleted T cells, or PBMCs.

Produced via immunoSEQ multiplex PCR; TCRdb's table is partial and in-frame only. The data hold around 160,000 clones, with over 70% observed a single time. Germline V gene data show CDR1 as SGHRS and CDR2 as YFSETQ. The CDR3 consists of 16 residues. Unmatched junction bases numbered 4, after V lost 2 bases and J lost 0 bases. The chain uses TRBV5-1 and TRBJ2-5; TRBD2 agrees at 10 bases. Sequencing input: peripheral blood. This clonotype was obtained from a man of 80 years or more with acute or convalescent COVID-19. DNA of the CDR3: TGCGCCAGCAGCTTAGCGAGCGGGAGGGACCAAGAGACCCAGTACTTC. Translating gives CASSLASGRDQETQYF.